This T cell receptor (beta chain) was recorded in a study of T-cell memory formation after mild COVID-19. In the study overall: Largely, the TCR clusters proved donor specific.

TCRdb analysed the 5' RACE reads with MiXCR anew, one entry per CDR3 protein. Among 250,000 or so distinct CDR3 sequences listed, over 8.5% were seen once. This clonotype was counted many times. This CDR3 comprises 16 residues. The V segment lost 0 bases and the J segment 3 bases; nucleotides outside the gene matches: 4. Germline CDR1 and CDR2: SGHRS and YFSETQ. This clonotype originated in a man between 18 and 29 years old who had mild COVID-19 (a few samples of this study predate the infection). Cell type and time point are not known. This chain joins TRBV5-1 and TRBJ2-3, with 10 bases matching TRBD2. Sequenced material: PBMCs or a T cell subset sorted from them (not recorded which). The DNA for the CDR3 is TGCGCCAGCAGCTTGGTTCCAGCGGGGGGGACAGATACGCAGTATTTT. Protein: CASSLVPAGGTDTQYF.